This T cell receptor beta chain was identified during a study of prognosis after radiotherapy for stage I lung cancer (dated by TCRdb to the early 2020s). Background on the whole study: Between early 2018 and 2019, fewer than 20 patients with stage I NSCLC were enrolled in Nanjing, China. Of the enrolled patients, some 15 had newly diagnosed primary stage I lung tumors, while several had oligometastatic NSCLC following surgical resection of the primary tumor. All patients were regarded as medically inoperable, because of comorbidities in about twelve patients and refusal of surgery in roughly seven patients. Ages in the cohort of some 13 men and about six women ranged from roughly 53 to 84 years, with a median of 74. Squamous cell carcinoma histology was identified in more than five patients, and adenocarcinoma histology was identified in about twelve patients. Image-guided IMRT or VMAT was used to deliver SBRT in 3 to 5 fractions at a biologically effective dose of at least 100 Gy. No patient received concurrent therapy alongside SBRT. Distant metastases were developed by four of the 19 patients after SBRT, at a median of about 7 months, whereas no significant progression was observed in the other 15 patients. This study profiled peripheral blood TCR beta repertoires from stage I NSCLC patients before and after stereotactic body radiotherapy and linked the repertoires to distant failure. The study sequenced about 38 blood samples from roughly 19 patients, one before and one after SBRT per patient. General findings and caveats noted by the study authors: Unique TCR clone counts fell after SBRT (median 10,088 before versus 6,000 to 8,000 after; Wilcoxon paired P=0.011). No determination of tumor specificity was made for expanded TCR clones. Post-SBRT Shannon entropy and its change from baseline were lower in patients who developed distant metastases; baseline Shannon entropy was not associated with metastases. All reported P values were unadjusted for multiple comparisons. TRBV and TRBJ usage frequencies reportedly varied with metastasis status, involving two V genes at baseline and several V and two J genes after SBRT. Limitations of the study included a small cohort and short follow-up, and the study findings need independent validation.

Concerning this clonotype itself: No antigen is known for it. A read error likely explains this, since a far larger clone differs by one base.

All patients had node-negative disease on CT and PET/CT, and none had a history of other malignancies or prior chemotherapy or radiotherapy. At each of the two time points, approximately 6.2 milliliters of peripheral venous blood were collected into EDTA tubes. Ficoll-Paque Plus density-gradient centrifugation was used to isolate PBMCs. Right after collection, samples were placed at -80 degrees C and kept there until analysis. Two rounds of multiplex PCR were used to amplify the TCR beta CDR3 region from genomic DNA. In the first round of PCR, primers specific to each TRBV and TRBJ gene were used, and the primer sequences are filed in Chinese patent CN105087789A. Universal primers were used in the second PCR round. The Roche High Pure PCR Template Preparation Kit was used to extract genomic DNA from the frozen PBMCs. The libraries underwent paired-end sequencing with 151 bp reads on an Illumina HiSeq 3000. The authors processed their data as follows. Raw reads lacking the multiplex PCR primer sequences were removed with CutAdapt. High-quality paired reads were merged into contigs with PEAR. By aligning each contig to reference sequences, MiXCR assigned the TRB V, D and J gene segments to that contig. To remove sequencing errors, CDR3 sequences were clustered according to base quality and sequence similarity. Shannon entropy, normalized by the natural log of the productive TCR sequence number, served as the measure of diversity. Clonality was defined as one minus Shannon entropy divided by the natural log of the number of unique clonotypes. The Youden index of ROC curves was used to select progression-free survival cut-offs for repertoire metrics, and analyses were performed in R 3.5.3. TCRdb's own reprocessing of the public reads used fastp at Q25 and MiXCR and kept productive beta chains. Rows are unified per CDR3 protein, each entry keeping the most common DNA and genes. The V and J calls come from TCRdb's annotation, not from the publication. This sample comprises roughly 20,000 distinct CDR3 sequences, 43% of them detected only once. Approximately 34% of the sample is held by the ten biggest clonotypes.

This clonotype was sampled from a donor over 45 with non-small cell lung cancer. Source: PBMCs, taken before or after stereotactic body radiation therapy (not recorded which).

The nucleotide sequence is given as TGTGCCAGCAGTGAACTAGCGGGCTCCTGCAATGAGCAGTTCTTC. Its protein product is CASSELAGSCNEQFF. This chain is built from TRBV6-4 and TRBJ2-1, with TRBD2 matching 9 junction bases. From the cysteine up to the phenylalanine, the CDR3 has a length of 15 residues. Only the CDR3 DNA is retained, 45 bases long and in frame from the first base. CDR1 and CDR2 were assigned from the germline V gene as MRHNA and SNTAGT.